The present T cell receptor (beta chain) was sequenced within a study of blood T cell repertoires in COVID-19. Study information: Italy, Spain and the United States were the sources of the convalescent and acute COVID-19 samples. Sample material is recorded as cDNA or gDNA derived from T cells, B-cell-depleted T cells, or PBMCs.

V was clipped by 3 bases and J by 5 bases, with 10 bases between them. CDR3 length equals 13 residues. As originally analysed: Estimates of nucleated cell counts were drawn from the amplification of reference gene primers. The table came from immunoSEQ multiplex PCR; TCRdb's copy has only in-frame clones and leaves some out. Clone size and the V and J calls come from that table; the DNA yielded D and trimming. The sample includes approximately 150,000 clones, 82% of them seen just once. The receptor was derived from a human donor with acute or convalescent COVID-19. The donor label of this sample is uncertain. The material sequenced was peripheral blood. This rearrangement joins TRBV12-3 or TRBV12-4 to TRBJ1-1; no clear D. CDR3 sequence: CASSFASGTEAFF. The DNA of the CDR3 is TGTGCCAGCAGTTTCGCAAGCGGTACTGAAGCTTTCTTT.